This T cell receptor beta chain is from a study of T cell responses to AZD1222 COVID-19 vaccine. General observations from the study: The sample set comprised mostly white British donors with more females, and clonal diversity was possibly underestimated. In the spike-specific TCR repertoire, nearly half reportedly target unmutated variant regions.

This clone has a single count. The antigen remains undetermined. Sequenced by immunoSEQ multiplex PCR; TCRdb stores in-frame clones only, minus some. This sample has 75,000 to 100,000 clones, with roughly 90% found just once. The germline CDR1 and CDR2 sequences are SGHNT and YYREEE (reference sequence). V was pared by 1 base and J by 7 bases, with 9 bases between. The CDR3 length is 13 residues. The receptor was derived from an adult in good health. V gene TRBV5-4 combines with J gene TRBJ2-1; unclear D gene. The sequenced sample was peripheral blood, obtained on day 0 of AZD1222 vaccination. CDR3 sequence reads: CASSLPAGNEQFF. CDR3 DNA sequence: TGTGCCAGCAGCTTGCCGGCCGGGAATGAGCAGTTCTTC.